Below, one T cell receptor (beta chain) is given with its context. The CDR3 consists of 19 residues. CDR1 and CDR2 (germline): SSHAT, FNYEAQ (reference sequence). After removal of 1 base from V and 5 bases from J, the junction contained 18 bases not matched to a gene. One entry per CDR3 protein results from TCRdb running MiXCR on the reads. In the table there are hundreds of thousands of distinct CDR3 sequences, roughly 9.5% of which are singletons. These data originate in a study of T cell repertoires in cytomegalovirus infection. This TCR came from a human donor in good health (CMV status not recorded). Some clones in this sample may be carry-over from other donors' samples. The genes are TRBV7-7 and TRBJ2-7, with TRBD1 matching over 9 bases. The sequencing input was PBMCs. The CDR3 here is CASSLVRGHQGTGFHEQYF. The DNA for the CDR3 is TGTGCCAGCAGCTTAGTTCGAGGCCACCAAGGGACAGGGTTCCACGAGCAGTACTTC. Full variable domain (rest looked up from reference TRBV7-7 and TRBJ2-7): GAGVSQSPRYKVTKRGQDVTLRCDPISSHATLYWYQQALGQGPEFLTYFNYEAQPDKSGLPSDRFSAERPEGSISTLTIQRTEQRDSAMYRCASSLVRGHQGTGFHEQYFGPGTRLTVT.